This T cell receptor beta chain derives from a study of T cell changes during pregnancy in multiple sclerosis. Sequencing used immunoSEQ multiplex PCR; TCRdb keeps in-frame clones, though not all of them. This table holds around 65,000 clones, about 92% found once. This clone was detected once. Between the trimmed V and J ends, which lost 4 bases and 0 bases, there was a span of 13 bases. The CDR3 contains 15 residues. Germline V gene sequence: CDR1 SGDLS, CDR2 YYNGEE. The chain carries TRBV9 and TRBJ1-2, with a weak D call TRBD1 (6 bases). The specimen was peripheral blood, collected in the first trimester of pregnancy. The sequence came from a female donor in good health, enrolled as a control in a pregnancy study. CDR3 sequence: CASSLRQDSNYGYTF. In DNA, the CDR3 is TGTGCCAGCAGCTTGCGACAGGACTCTAACTATGGCTACACCTTC.